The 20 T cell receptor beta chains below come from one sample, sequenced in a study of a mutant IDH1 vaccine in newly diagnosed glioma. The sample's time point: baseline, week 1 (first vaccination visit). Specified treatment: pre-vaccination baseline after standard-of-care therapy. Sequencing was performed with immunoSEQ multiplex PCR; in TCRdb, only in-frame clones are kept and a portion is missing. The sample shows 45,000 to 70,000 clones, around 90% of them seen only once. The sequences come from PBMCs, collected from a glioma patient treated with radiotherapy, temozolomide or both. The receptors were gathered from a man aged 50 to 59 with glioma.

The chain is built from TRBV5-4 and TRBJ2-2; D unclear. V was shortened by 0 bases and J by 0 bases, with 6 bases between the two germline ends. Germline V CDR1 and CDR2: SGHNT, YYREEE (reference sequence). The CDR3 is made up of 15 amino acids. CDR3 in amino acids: CASSLGLSNTGELFF. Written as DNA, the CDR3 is TGTGCCAGCAGCTTGGGGCTTTCGAACACCGGGGAGCTGTTTTTT.

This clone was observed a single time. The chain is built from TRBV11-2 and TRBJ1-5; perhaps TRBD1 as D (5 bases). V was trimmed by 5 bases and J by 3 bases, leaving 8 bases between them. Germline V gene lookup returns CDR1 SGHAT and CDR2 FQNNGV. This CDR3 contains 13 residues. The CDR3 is CASSPGTNQPQHF. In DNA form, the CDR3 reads TGTGCCAGCAGCCCTGGGACCAATCAGCCCCAGCATTTT.

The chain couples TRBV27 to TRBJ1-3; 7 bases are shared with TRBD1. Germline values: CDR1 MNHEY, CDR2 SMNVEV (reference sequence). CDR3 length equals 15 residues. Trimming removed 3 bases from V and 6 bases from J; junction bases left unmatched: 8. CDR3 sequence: CASSFSADRINTIYF. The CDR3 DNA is TGTGCCAGCAGTTTTTCGGCGGACAGGATAAACACCATATATTTT.

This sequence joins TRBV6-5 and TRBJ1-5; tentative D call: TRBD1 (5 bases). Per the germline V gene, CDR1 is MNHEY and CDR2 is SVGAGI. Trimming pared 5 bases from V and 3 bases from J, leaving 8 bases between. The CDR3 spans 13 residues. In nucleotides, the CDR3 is TGTGCCAGCAGTCGGGGCTTCAATCAGCCCCAGCATTTT. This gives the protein CASSRGFNQPQHF.

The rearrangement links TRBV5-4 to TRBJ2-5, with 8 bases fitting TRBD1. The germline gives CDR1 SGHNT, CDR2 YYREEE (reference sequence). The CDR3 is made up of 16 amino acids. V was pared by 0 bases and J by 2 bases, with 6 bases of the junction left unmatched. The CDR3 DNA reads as TGTGCCAGCAGCTTGGATGGACAGGGTTTACAAGAGACCCAGTACTTC. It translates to CASSLDGQGLQETQYF. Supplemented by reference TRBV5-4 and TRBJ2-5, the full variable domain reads ETGVTQSPTHLIKTRGQQVTLRCSSQSGHNTVSWYQQALGQGPQFIFQYYREEENGRGNFPPRFSGLQFPNYSSELNVNALELDDSALYLCASSLDGQGLQETQYFGPGTRLLVL.

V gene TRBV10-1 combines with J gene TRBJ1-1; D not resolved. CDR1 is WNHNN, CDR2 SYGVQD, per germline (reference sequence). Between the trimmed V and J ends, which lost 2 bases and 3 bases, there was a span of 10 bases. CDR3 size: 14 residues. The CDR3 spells CASSEEGGYTEAFF. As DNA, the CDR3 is TGCGCCAGCAGTGAGGAAGGAGGGTACACTGAAGCTTTCTTT.

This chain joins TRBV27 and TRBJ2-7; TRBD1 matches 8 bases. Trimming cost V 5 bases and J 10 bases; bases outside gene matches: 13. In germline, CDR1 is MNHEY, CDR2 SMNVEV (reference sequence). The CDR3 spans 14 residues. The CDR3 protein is CASSAGQAVLGQYF. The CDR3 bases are TGTGCCAGCAGTGCGGGACAGGCGGTCCTCGGACAGTACTTC.

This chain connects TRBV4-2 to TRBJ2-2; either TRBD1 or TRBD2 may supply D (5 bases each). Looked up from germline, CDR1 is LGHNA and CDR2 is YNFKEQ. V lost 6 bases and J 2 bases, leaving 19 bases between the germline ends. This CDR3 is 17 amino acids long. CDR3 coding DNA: TGTGCCAGCAGAGGGTCATTGTGGGGGAGCAACACCGGGGAGCTGTTTTTT. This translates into CASRGSLWGSNTGELFF.

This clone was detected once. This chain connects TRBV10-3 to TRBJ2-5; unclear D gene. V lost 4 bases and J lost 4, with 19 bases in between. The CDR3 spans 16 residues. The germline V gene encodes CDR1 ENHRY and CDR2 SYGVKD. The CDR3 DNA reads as TGTGCCATCAGTGGGCGAGATGGCCTATCTGGAGAGACCCAGTACTTC. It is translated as CAISGRDGLSGETQYF.

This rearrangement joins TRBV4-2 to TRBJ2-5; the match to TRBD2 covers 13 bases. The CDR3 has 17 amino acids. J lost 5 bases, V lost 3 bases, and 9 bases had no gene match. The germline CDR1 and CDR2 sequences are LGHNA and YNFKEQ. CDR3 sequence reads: CASSQRTSGSTPETQYF. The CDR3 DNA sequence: TGTGCCAGCAGCCAGAGGACTAGCGGGAGCACTCCGGAGACCCAGTACTTC.

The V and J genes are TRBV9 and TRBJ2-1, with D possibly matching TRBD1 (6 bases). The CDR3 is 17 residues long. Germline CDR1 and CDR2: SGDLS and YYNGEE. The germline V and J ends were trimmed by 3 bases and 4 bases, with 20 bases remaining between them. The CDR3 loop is CASSDRPRGHSYNEQFF. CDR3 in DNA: TGTGCCAGCAGCGACCGCCCCCGGGGACACTCATACAATGAGCAGTTCTTC.

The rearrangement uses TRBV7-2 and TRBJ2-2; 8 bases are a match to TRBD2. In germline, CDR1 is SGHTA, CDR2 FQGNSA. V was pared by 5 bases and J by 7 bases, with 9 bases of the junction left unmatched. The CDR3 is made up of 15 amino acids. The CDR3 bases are TGTGCCAGCAGCCCACGGACTAGCCCTGGCGGGGAGCTGTTTTTT. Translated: CASSPRTSPGGELFF.

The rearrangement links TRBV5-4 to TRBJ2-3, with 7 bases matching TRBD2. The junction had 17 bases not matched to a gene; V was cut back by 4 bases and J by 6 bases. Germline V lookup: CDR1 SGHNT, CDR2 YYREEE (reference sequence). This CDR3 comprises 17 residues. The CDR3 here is CASSPPGAGDNPDTQYF. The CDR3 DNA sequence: TGTGCCAGCAGCCCCCCTGGGGCGGGAGACAACCCTGATACGCAGTATTTT.

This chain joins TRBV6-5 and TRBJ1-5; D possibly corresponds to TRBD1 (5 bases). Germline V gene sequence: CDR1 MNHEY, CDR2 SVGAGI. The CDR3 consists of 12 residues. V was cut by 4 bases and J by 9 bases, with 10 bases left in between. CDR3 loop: CASSFKRGPQHF. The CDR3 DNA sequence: TGTGCCAGCAGTTTCAAGAGGGGGCCCCAGCATTTT.

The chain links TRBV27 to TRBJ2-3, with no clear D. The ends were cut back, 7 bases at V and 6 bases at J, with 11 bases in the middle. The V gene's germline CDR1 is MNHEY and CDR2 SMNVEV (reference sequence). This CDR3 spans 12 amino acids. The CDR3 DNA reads TGTGCCAGCACCAGTAGTGGGGATACGCAGTATTTT. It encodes CASTSSGDTQYF.

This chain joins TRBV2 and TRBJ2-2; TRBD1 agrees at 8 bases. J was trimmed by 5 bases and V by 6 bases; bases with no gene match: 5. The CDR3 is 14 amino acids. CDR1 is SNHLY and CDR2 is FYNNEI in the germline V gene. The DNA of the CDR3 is TGTGCCAGCAGCCCCGGGACAGGTACCGGGGAGCTGTTTTTT. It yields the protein CASSPGTGTGELFF.

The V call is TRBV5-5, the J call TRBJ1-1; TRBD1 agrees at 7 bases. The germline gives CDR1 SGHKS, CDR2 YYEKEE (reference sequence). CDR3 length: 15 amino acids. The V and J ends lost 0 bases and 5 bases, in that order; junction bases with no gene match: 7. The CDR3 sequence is CASSLAPGQKTEAFF. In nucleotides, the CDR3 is TGTGCCAGCAGCTTGGCCCCGGGACAGAAAACTGAAGCTTTCTTT.

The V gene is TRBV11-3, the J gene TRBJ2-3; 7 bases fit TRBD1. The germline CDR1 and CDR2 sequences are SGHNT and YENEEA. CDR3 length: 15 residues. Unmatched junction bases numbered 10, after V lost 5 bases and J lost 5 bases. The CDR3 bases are TGTGCCAGCAGCACGAGACAGGGCTCGGGAGATACGCAGTATTTT. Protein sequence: CASSTRQGSGDTQYF.

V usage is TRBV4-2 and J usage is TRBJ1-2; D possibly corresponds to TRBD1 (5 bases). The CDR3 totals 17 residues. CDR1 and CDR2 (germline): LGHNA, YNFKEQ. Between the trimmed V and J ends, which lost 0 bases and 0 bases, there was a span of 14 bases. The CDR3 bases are TGTGCCAGCAGCCAAGATGTTAACCAGGGTGCTAACTATGGCTACACCTTC. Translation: CASSQDVNQGANYGYTF.

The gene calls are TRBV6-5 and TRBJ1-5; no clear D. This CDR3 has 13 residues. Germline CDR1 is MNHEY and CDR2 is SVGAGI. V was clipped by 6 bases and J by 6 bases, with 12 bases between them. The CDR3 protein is CASSTGRGQPQHF. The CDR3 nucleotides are TGTGCCAGCAGCACTGGACGCGGTCAGCCCCAGCATTTT.